What follows are 3 T cell receptor beta chains derived from one specimen sequenced in a study of neoadjuvant anti-PD-1 for oral cavity cancer. Time point defined: after neoadjuvant nivolumab, at surgical resection. Clones were sequenced by immunoSEQ multiplex PCR, and TCRdb holds only the in-frame ones, with some missing. The sample yields around 70,000 clones, roughly 85% seen once. The specimen comprised PBMCs, sampled after nivolumab (anti-PD-1) treatment. Receptors originate from a person aged 35-79 years with oral cavity squamous cell carcinoma.

The chain couples TRBV28 to TRBJ2-7; D may be TRBD1 (5 bases). The CDR3 is 16 residues long. V was shortened by 4 bases and J by 4 bases, with 20 bases between the two germline ends. Germline CDR1 is MDHEN and CDR2 is SYDVKM. DNA for the CDR3: TGTGCCAGCAGTTCCACCAGGGAAACTTTACCTTACGAGCAGTACTTC. Protein: CASSSTRETLPYEQYF.

The chain has TRBV30 and TRBJ2-7, with 7 positions matching TRBD1. Germline trimming cut 3 bases from V and 3 bases from J; bases unmatched to any gene: 5. The CDR3 runs 13 residues. CDR1 is GTSNPN, CDR2 SVGIG, per germline (reference sequence). The DNA of the CDR3 is TGTGCCTGGAGCTGGGGACAGTTCTACGAGCAGTACTTC. It specifies CAWSWGQFYEQYF.

The rearrangement uses TRBV27 and TRBJ2-7, with 11 bases aligning to TRBD2. Germline V CDR1 and CDR2: MNHEY, SMNVEV (reference sequence). This CDR3 comprises 14 residues. Trimming took 6 bases from V and 2 from J; bases not matched to a gene: 3. CDR3 in DNA: TGTGCCAGCAGGGGACTAGCGGACCCCTACGAGCAGTACTTC. Protein sequence: CASRGLADPYEQYF.